This T cell receptor beta chain was identified during a study of T cells after yellow fever vaccination. This clonotype has a handful of counts. Its antigen is not known. Template switching by 5'RACE produced TCR cDNA, adding a universal primer site and UMIs. Via MiXCR, TCRdb re-called the 5' RACE reads, giving one row per CDR3 protein. Of approximately 550,000 distinct CDR3 sequences in the sample, 13% were seen once. The study's findings and limits: Abundant bulk-population clonotypes could contaminate the FACS-sorted repertoires. Though it reached lower strength, the secondary response hit its peak faster, day 5 versus 15. Overlap between CD4 and CD8 compartments was detected for a small share of clonotypes.

The CDR3 spans 13 residues. The germline CDR1 and CDR2 sequences are DFQATT and SNEGSKA (reference sequence). The junction had 10 bases not matched to a gene; V was cut back by 6 bases and J by 9 bases. The TCR was taken from a man between 25 and 39 years old who received the YFV17D yellow fever vaccine. Material: PBMCs, obtained on the day of the yellow fever booster vaccination. The V call is TRBV20-1, the J call TRBJ2-1; 8 positions agree with TRBD2. In DNA form, the CDR3 reads TGCAGTGCCCTCAGCGGGAGCCGGGCTGAGCAGTTCTTC. Encoded protein: CSALSGSRAEQFF.